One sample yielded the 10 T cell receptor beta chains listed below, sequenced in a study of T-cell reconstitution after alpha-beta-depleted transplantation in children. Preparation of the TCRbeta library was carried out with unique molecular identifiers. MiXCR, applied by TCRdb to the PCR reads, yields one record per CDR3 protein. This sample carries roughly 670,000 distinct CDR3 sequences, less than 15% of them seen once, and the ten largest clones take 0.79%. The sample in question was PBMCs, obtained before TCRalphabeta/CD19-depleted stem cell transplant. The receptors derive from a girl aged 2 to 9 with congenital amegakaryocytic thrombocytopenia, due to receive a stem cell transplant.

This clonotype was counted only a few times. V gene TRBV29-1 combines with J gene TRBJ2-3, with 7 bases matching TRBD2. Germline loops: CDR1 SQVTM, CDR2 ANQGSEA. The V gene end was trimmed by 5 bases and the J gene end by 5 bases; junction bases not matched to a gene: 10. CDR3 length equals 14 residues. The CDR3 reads CSVPTAGERDTQYF. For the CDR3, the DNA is TGCAGCGTTCCCACGGCGGGGGAACGAGATACGCAGTATTTT.

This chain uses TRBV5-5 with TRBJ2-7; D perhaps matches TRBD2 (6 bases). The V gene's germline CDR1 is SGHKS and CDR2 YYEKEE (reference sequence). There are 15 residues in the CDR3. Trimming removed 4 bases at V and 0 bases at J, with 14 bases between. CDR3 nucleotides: TGTGCCAGCAGCCCGCGGGATGGGTCCTCCTACGAGCAGTACTTC. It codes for CASSPRDGSSYEQYF. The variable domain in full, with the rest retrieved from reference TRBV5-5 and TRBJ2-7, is DAGVTQSPTHLIKTRGQQVTLRCSPISGHKSVSWYQQVLGQGPQFIFQYYEKEERGRGNFPDRFSARQFPNYSSELNVNALLLGDSALYLCASSPRDGSSYEQYFGPGTRLTVT.

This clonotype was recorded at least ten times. The CDR3 DNA reads TGCAGTGCTAGAGCGGGAAGGTGGGAGACCCAGTACTTC. It yields the protein CSARAGRWETQYF. The rearrangement uses TRBV20-1 and TRBJ2-5; TRBD2 might be the D (5 bases). V was shortened by 1 base and J by 5 bases, with 11 bases between the two germline ends. The germline V gene has CDR1 DFQATT and CDR2 SNEGSKA (reference sequence). The CDR3 extends over 13 amino acids.

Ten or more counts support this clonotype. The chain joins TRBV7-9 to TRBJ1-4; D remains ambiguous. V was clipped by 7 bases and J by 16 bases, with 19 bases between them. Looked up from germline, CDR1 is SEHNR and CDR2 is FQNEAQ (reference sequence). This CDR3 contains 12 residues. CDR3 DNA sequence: TGTGCCAGCATCAAGGACGAAGGTCCGGCGTTTTTT. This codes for CASIKDEGPAFF.

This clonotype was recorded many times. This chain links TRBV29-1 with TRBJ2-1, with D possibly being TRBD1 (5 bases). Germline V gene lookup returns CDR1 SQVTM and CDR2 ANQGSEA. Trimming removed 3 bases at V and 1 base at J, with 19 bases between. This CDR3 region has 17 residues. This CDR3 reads CSVDGQNEGVSYNEQFF. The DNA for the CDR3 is TGCAGCGTTGATGGACAAAACGAAGGAGTTTCCTACAATGAGCAGTTCTTC.

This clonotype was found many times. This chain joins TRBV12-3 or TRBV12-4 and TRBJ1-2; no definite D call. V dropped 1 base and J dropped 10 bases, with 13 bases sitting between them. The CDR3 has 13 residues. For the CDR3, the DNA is TGTGCCAGCAGTTTAGGGGTTACAGACTACTACACCTTC. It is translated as CASSLGVTDYYTF.

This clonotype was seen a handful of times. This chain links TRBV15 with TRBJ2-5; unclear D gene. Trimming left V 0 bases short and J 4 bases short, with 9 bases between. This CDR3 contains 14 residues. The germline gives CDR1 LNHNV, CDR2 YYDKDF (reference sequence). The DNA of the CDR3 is TGTGCCACCAGCAGAGATCTAGTGGTAGAGACCCAGTACTTC. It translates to CATSRDLVVETQYF.

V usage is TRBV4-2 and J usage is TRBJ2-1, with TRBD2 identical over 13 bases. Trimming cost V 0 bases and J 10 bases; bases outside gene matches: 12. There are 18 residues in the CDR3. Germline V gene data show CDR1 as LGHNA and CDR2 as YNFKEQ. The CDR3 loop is CASSQERRRTSGRGEQFF. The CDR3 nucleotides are TGTGCCAGCAGCCAAGAAAGGCGGAGGACTAGCGGGAGAGGGGAGCAGTTCTTC.

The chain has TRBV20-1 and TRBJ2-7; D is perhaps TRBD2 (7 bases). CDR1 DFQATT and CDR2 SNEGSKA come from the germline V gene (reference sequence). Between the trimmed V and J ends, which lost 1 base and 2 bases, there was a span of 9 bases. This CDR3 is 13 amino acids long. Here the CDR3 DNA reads TGCAGTGCTAGAGTAGGGGGGGCCTACGAGCAGTACTTC. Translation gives CSARVGGAYEQYF.

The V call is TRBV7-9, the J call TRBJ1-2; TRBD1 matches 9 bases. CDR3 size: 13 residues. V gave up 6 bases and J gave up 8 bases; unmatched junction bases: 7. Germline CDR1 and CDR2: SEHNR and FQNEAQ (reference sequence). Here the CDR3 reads CASSGTGTGGYTF. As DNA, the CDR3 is TGTGCCAGCAGTGGTACCGGGACAGGGGGCTACACCTTC.